The 2 T cell receptor beta chains below come from one sample, sequenced in a study of blood T cell repertoires in COVID-19. Method: immunoSEQ multiplex PCR; TCRdb's copy keeps in-frame clones and lacks some. Of under 200,000 clones in the sample, roughly three quarters are singletons; the top ten hold 5.5% to 7%. Material: peripheral blood. Receptor source: a woman in her 40s with COVID-19, enrolled during active disease.

The V call is TRBV12-3 or TRBV12-4, the J call TRBJ2-5; maybe TRBD1 (5 bases). The length of the CDR3 is 13 residues. Trimming took 6 bases from V and 4 from J, leaving 12 bases between them. The DNA of the CDR3 is TGTGCCAGCAGCCTAAGACAGCGAGAGACCCAGTACTTC. Its protein product is CASSLRQRETQYF.

CDR3 sequence reads: CASSQFSSGASYNEQFF. For the CDR3, the DNA is TGTGCCAGCAGCCAGTTCTCTAGTGGCGCCTCCTACAATGAGCAGTTCTTC. The rearrangement uses TRBV5-8 and TRBJ2-1; D gene uncertain. Germline V gene data show CDR1 as SGHTS and CDR2 as YDEGEE. Trimming took 4 bases from V and 0 from J, leaving 17 bases between them. CDR3 length: 17 amino acids.